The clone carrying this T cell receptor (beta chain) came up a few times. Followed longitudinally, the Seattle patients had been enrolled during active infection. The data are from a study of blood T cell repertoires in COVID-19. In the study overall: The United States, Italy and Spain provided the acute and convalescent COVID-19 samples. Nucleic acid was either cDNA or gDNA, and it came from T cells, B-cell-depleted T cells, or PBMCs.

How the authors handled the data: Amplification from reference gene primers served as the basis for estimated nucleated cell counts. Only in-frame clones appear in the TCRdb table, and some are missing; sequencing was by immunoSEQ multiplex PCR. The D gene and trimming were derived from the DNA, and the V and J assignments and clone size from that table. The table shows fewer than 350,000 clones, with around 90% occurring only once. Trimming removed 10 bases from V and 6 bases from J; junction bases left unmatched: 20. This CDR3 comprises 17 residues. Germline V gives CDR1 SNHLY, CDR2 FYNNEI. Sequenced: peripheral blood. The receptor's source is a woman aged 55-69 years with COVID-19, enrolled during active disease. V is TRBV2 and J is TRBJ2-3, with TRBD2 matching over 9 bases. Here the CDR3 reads CATRTLLAGFPGDTQYF. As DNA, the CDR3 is TGTGCCACCAGGACCCTACTAGCGGGCTTCCCAGGGGATACGCAGTATTTT.